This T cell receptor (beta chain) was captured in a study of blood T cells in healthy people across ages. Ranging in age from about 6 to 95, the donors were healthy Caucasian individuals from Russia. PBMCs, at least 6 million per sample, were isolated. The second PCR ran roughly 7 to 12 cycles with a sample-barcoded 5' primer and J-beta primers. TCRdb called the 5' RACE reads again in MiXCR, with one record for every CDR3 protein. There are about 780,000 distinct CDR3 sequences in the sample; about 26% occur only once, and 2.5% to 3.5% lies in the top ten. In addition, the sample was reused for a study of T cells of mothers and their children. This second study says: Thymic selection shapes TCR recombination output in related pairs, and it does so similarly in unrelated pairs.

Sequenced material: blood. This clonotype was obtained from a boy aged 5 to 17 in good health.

In nucleotides, the CDR3 is TGTGCCAGCAGCCGGGGCCAGCGGGGGGGCCTGGATACGCAGTATTTT. It codes for CASSRGQRGGLDTQYF. The chain uses TRBV6-1 and TRBJ2-3, with 10 nucleotides matching TRBD2. This CDR3 is built from 16 residues. Germline V gene lookup returns CDR1 MNHNS and CDR2 SASEGT. Losses at the gene ends were 6 bases for V and 6 bases for J; bases not matched to a gene: 12.